This note documents a single T cell receptor beta chain sequence. The sample belongs to a study of blood T cell repertoires in COVID-19. Study-wide context: Material from acute and convalescent COVID-19 was sourced from the United States, Italy and Spain. Nucleic acid was either cDNA or gDNA, and it came from T cells, B-cell-depleted T cells, or PBMCs.

Original methodology: Amplified reference gene primers provided the basis for estimating nucleated cell counts. Assay used: immunoSEQ multiplex PCR; TCRdb lists only in-frame clones, some missing. The V and J calls and the clone size are those of that table, but D and trimming were determined from the DNA. The sample holds some 250,000 clones, around four fifths seen once. This CDR3 has 18 residues. Germline assignment: CDR1 LNHDA and CDR2 SQIVND (reference sequence). V trimming: 7 bases; J trimming: 6 bases; junction bases outside the gene matches: 18. This TCR was recovered from a man older than 75 with acute or convalescent COVID-19. The sample consisted of peripheral blood. The chain has TRBV19 and TRBJ1-5; 10 bases align to TRBD1. This CDR3 is CASTAYVGDRGLGQPQHF. DNA of the CDR3: TGTGCCAGTACCGCATATGTAGGGGACAGGGGCCTTGGTCAGCCCCAGCATTTT.